This entry features one T cell receptor (beta chain) sequence. PCR was performed using 60 Vbeta and 13 Jbeta primers. Original methodology: In a later analysis, 10 million to 11 million of 83 million or so unique beta chains occurred in at least two donors. The method was immunoSEQ multiplex PCR; TCRdb's version includes in-frame clones alone and lacks a portion of them. V and J calls and clone size are those listed in that table; D and trimming were worked out from the DNA. The sample shows about 180,000 clones, roughly 80% of them seen only once. This sample was taken from a study of cytomegalovirus exposure and HLA in healthy donors. Background on the study: HLA-typed donors contributed some 85 million unique TCRs, which were held in an early data release. Caucasian-associated ancestry cluster membership applied to about 77% of 300 to 450 genotyped donors.

The CDR3 consists of 13 residues. CDR1 MGHRA and CDR2 YSYEKL come from the germline V gene. Trimming removed 0 bases at V and 4 bases at J, with 4 bases between. The specimen sequenced was PBMCs. The rearrangement joins TRBV4-1 to TRBJ1-5; D gene unclear. The sequence was collected from a woman aged 18-30 years in good health and CMV-seropositive. The CDR3 here is CASSQDRNQPQHF. The CDR3 coding sequence is TGCGCCAGCAGCCAAGATAGAAATCAGCCCCAGCATTTT.